This TCR beta chain emerged from a study of blood T cell repertoires in COVID-19. Clones were read by immunoSEQ multiplex PCR, and TCRdb kept only the in-frame ones, dropping some. The sample includes just over 50,000 clones, 70% to 90% of them seen just once. J gave up 2 bases and V 1 base, and 11 bases lay outside the gene matches. The CDR3 runs to 17 residues. Germline CDR1 LGHDT, CDR2 YNNKEL (reference sequence). The sample comprised peripheral blood. The chain uses TRBV3-1 (or the pseudogene TRBV3-2) and TRBJ2-7; 7 nucleotides line up with TRBD1. The sequence was obtained from a man aged 80 or over with active COVID-19. The CDR3 loop reads CASSQGLLGTAPYEQYF. In nucleotides, the CDR3 is TGTGCCAGCAGCCAAGGATTGTTGGGGACAGCTCCCTACGAGCAGTACTTC.